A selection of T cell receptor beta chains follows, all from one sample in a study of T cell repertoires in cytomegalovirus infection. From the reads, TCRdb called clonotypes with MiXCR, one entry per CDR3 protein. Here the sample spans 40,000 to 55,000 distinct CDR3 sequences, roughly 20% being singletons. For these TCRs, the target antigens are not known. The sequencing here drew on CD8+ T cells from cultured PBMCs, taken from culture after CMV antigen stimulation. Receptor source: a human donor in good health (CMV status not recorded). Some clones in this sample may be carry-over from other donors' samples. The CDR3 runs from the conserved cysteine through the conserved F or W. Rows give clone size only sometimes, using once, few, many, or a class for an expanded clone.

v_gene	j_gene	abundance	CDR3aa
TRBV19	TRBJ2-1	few	CASTHAGYNEQFF
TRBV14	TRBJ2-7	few	CASSQGTGDYEQYF
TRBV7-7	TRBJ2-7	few	CASSLGTGFYEQYF
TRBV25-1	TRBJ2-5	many	CASQRGLETQYF
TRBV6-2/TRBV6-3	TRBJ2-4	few	CASSYVSLADIQYF
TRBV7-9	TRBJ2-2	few	CASSPTGGLGELFF
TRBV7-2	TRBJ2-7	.	CASSWDRSRYEQYF
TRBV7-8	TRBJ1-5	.	CASSLGRGAEQPQHF
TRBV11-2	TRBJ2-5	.	CASGVPRGGIRVAETQYF
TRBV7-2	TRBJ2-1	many	CASSLIPEGIYNEQFF
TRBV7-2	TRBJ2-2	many	CASSTVPGGELFF
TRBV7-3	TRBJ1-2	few	CASSPRWGGGMVGYGYTF
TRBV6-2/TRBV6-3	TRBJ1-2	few	CASSYLAGRPGQGSKSNYGYTF
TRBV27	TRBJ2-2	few	CASSLSETGELFF
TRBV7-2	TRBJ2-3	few	CASSPWTTGDTQYF
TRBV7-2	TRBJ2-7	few	CASSLGLVSYEQYF
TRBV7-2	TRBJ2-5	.	CASSLWGSGRWGETQYF
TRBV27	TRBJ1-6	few	CASSIQQGARSPLHF
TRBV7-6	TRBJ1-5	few	CASSPREIQRELQHF
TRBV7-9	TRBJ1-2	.	CASSLVGLNYGYTF
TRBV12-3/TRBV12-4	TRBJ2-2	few	CASSLGTNTGELFF
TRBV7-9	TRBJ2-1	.	CASSGAGGQDEQFF
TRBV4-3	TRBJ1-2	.	CASSQDLRDRAGGYGYTF
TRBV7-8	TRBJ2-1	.	CASSDFSSYNEQFF